Presented here are 27 T cell receptor beta chains from one specimen sequenced in a study of beta chain features in type 1 diabetes. Overall study results and limits: For Type 1 diabetes patients, all four CD4+ subsets carried TCRB CDR3s that were moderately but significantly shorter.

Their antigen targets remain unknown. All of the isolated RNA was reverse transcribed, so expressed TCRB transcripts were sequenced. Using immunoSEQ multiplex PCR, the repertoire was profiled, and TCRdb retains in-frame clones only, with some absent. The sample yields 12,000 to 15,000 clones, approximately 69% seen once. Sequencing used stem cell memory CD4+ T cells from blood. The receptors here all came from a woman younger than 30 with type 1 diabetes.

The chain recombines TRBV7-9 with TRBJ2-7; D is undetermined. Germline V CDR1 and CDR2: SEHNR, FQNEAQ (reference sequence). V lost 4 bases to trimming and J lost 0 bases, with 4 bases between them. The CDR3 length is 12 residues. CDR3 in amino acids: CASSSISYEQYF. In DNA, the CDR3 is TGTGCCAGCAGCTCCATCTCCTACGAGCAGTACTTC. Together with reference TRBV7-9 and TRBJ2-7, the CDR3 gives the full variable domain: DTGVSQNPRHKITKRGQNVTFRCDPISEHNRLYWYRQTLGQGPEFLTYFQNEAQLEKSRLLSDRFSAERPKGSFSTLEIQRTEQGDSAMYLCASSSISYEQYFGPGTRLTVT.

V is TRBV11-2 and J is TRBJ2-5; 10 bases agree with TRBD2. Germline assignment: CDR1 SGHAT and CDR2 FQNNGV. This CDR3 contains 15 residues. Germline trimming cut 4 bases from V and 5 bases from J; bases unmatched to any gene: 7. For the CDR3, the DNA is TGTGCCAGCAGCTCCGGCGGGACTAGCGTGGAGACCCAGTACTTC. This sequence encodes CASSSGGTSVETQYF.

The rearrangement uses TRBV11-3 and TRBJ2-1; D not resolved. The ends were cut back, 2 bases at V and 2 bases at J, with 10 bases in the middle. The CDR3 spans 15 residues. Germline CDR1 reads SGHNT; CDR2 reads YENEEA. The CDR3 spells CASSLIALAYNEQFF. CDR3 in DNA: TGTGCCAGCAGCTTAATCGCGCTAGCCTACAATGAGCAGTTCTTC.

This sequence joins TRBV10-3 and TRBJ2-5; TRBD2 agrees at 7 bases. The trim removed 4 bases at V and 2 bases at J, leaving 7 bases unmatched. The CDR3 has 15 amino acids. Germline V CDR1 and CDR2: ENHRY, SYGVKD. In DNA, the CDR3 is TGTGCCATCAGTGTCACGGGGGGAAGGCAAGAGACCCAGTACTTC. Translated, it gives CAISVTGGRQETQYF.

The chain employs TRBV13 and TRBJ1-3; D unclear. CDR3 length: 14 residues. V was trimmed by 8 bases and J by 0 bases, leaving 11 bases between them. CDR1 PRHDT and CDR2 FYEKMQ come from the germline V gene (reference sequence). The CDR3 loop is CASGSGSSGNTIYF. In DNA form, the CDR3 reads TGTGCCAGCGGGAGCGGGAGCTCTGGAAACACCATATATTTT. Complete variable domain (other parts from reference TRBV13 and TRBJ1-3): AAGVIQSPRHLIKEKRETATLKCYPIPRHDTVYWYQQGPGQDPQFLISFYEKMQSDKGSIPDRFSAQQFSDYHSELNMSSLELGDSALYFCASGSGSSGNTIYFGEGSWLTVV.

This chain uses TRBV7-2 with TRBJ1-5; D uncertain. The germline V and J ends were trimmed by 4 bases and 5 bases, with 12 bases remaining between them. CDR1 is SGHTA, CDR2 FQGNSA, per germline. The CDR3 consists of 14 residues. The CDR3 reads CASSSVSSYQPQHF. The CDR3 region has the DNA TGTGCCAGCAGCTCGGTTTCGAGCTATCAGCCCCAGCATTTT.

V is TRBV28 and J is TRBJ2-2, with 9 bases fitting TRBD2. The V gene's germline CDR1 is MDHEN and CDR2 SYDVKM. The CDR3 runs to 14 residues. The trim removed 8 bases at V and 7 bases at J, leaving 8 bases unmatched. CDR3 loop: CASGYSGSIGELFF. In nucleotides, the CDR3 is TGTGCCAGCGGCTATAGCGGGAGTATCGGGGAGCTGTTTTTT.

This sequence joins TRBV10-3 and TRBJ1-6; 7 bases align to TRBD1. CDR1 is ENHRY, CDR2 SYGVKD, per germline. V was pared by 8 bases and J by 9 bases, with 10 bases of the junction left unmatched. The CDR3 contains 14 residues. CDR3 coding DNA: TGTGCCATCGGACCCGACAGGGCGGGTTCACCCCTCCACTTT. This translates into CAIGPDRAGSPLHF.

The chain employs TRBV4-2 and TRBJ2-1, with a possible D match to TRBD2 (7 bases). V was pared by 0 bases and J by 8 bases, with 20 bases between. The CDR3 covers 17 residues. Germline CDR1 is LGHNA and CDR2 is YNFKEQ. In nucleotides, the CDR3 is TGTGCCAGCAGCCAAGACCCCGGACGGGGGGCAGGGTATGAGCAGTTCTTC. Protein sequence: CASSQDPGRGAGYEQFF.

CDR3 loop: CATSRGSGGAFYEQYF. The CDR3 DNA sequence: TGTGCCACCAGCAGGGGCAGCGGGGGGGCCTTCTACGAGCAGTACTTC. J is TRBJ2-7 and V is TRBV15; 10 nucleotides agree with TRBD2. This CDR3 has 16 amino acids. Germline CDR1 is LNHNV and CDR2 is YYDKDF (reference sequence). With V trimmed by 3 bases and J by 3 bases, 8 bases remained unmatched.

This chain uses TRBV27 with TRBJ1-2; 10 nucleotides agree with TRBD1. The CDR3 sequence is 15 residues long. J was trimmed by 4 bases and V by 7 bases; bases with no gene match: 9. CDR1 is MNHEY, CDR2 SMNVEV, per germline (reference sequence). CDR3: CASTLTGGMVYGYTF. In nucleotides, the CDR3 is TGTGCCAGCACCCTGACAGGGGGCATGGTCTATGGCTACACCTTC.

This clone appeared a few times. This chain uses TRBV29-1 with TRBJ2-7, with 9 bases lining up with TRBD2. The CDR3 runs 16 residues. Germline trimming cut 4 bases from V and 5 bases from J; bases unmatched to any gene: 15. The germline CDR1 and CDR2 sequences are SQVTM and ANQGSEA. The CDR3, as DNA: TGCAGCGTTGGGAAAGGGCTAGCGGGGACCCGCGACGAGCAGTACTTC. As protein: CSVGKGLAGTRDEQYF.

The CDR3 spells CAITRNDSPLGYTF. The DNA of the CDR3 is TGTGCCATCACCAGAAACGACAGCCCCCTGGGCTACACCTTC. V gene TRBV10-3 combines with J gene TRBJ1-2; perhaps TRBD1 as D (5 bases). The CDR3 length is 14 residues. V lost 7 bases, J lost 8 bases, and 20 bases lay in between. The germline gives CDR1 ENHRY, CDR2 SYGVKD.

This clone was recorded a few times. V is TRBV18 and J is TRBJ2-1; 11 positions agree with TRBD2. Trimming took 1 base from V and 0 from J; bases not matched to a gene: 5. This CDR3 comprises 18 residues. Looked up from germline, CDR1 is KGHSH and CDR2 is LQKENI. The CDR3 spells CASSPRDSGGDSYNEQFF. CDR3 bases: TGTGCCAGCTCACCACGCGATAGCGGGGGGGACTCCTACAATGAGCAGTTCTTC.

The chain couples TRBV9 to TRBJ1-1, with 9 bases fitting TRBD1. Germline trimming cut 4 bases from V and 10 bases from J; bases unmatched to any gene: 11. Germline V CDR1 and CDR2: SGDLS, YYNGEE. CDR3 size: 14 residues. This CDR3 reads CASSRTGALGGAFF. The CDR3 DNA reads TGTGCCAGCAGCCGGACAGGGGCCCTAGGGGGAGCTTTCTTT.

This chain links TRBV27 with TRBJ2-5; 7 nucleotides align to TRBD1. The J call may be faulty, since TRBJ2-7 better matches the DNA end. CDR1 and CDR2 (germline): MNHEY, SMNVEV (reference sequence). The CDR3 contains 12 residues. The CDR3, as DNA: TGTGCCAGCAGTCACAGGGGTTACGAGCAGTACTTC. It translates to CASSHRGYEQYF.

Here the CDR3 reads CASGSYSTDTQYF. CDR3 coding DNA: TGTGCCAGCGGGAGTTATAGCACAGATACGCAGTATTTT. The rearrangement links TRBV25-1 to TRBJ2-3; perhaps TRBD2 as D (5 bases). V was pared by 8 bases and J by 0 bases, with 9 bases between. Per the germline V gene, CDR1 is MGHDK and CDR2 is SYGVNS. CDR3 length equals 13 residues.

The V call is TRBV2, the J call TRBJ1-1; D is unclear. Germline CDR1 SNHLY, CDR2 FYNNEI. The CDR3 is made up of 14 amino acids. V lost 6 bases and J lost 0, with 11 bases in between. The CDR3 loop reads CASRIEGMNTEAFF. The CDR3 DNA reads TGTGCCAGCAGAATAGAGGGCATGAACACTGAAGCTTTCTTT.

V and J are TRBV4-3 and TRBJ1-4; D remains ambiguous. Germline CDR1 reads LGHNA; CDR2 reads YSLEER. The CDR3 totals 18 residues. V was shortened by 0 bases and J by 0 bases, with 14 bases between the two germline ends. CDR3: CASSQDMLAGTTNEKLFF. DNA for the CDR3: TGCGCCAGCAGCCAAGATATGTTGGCGGGCACAACTAATGAAAAACTGTTTTTT.

The chain employs TRBV5-4 and TRBJ2-7; 8 bases are a match to TRBD2. This CDR3 is 14 amino acids long. V shed 0 bases, J shed 3 bases, and the junction held 2 bases outside the gene matches. CDR1 and CDR2 (germline): SGHNT, YYREEE (reference sequence). The DNA of the CDR3 is TGTGCCAGCAGCTTGGACAGCGGGAGCTACGAGCAGTACTTC. This sequence encodes CASSLDSGSYEQYF.

J is TRBJ2-5 and V is TRBV7-2, with 11 bases that match TRBD2. CDR3 length: 16 amino acids. Germline V gene data show CDR1 as SGHTA and CDR2 as FQGNSA. The trim removed 2 bases at V and 3 bases at J, leaving 5 bases unmatched. CDR3 nucleotides: TGTGCCAGCAGCTTATGGGCACTAGCGGGGGAAGAGACCCAGTACTTC. It specifies CASSLWALAGEETQYF.

This sequence joins TRBV6-6 and TRBJ1-5; TRBD1 matches at 8 bases. Germline CDR1 reads MNHNY; CDR2 reads SVGAGI (reference sequence). The CDR3 contains 14 residues. The V gene end was trimmed by 2 bases and the J gene end by 5 bases; junction bases not matched to a gene: 2. CDR3 in DNA: TGTGCCAGCAGTTACCCAGGGGGCGATCAGCCCCAGCATTTT. It specifies CASSYPGGDQPQHF.

V is TRBV6-6 and J is TRBJ1-5; TRBD1 agrees at 7 bases. CDR1 and CDR2 (germline): MNHNY, SVGAGI (reference sequence). CDR3 length equals 15 residues. Trimming removed 4 bases from V and 1 base from J; junction bases left unmatched: 4. CDR3 in amino acids: CASSSTGLSNQPQHF. In nucleotides, the CDR3 is TGTGCCAGCAGTTCGACAGGGCTGAGCAATCAGCCCCAGCATTTT.

CDR3 amino acids: CASSSDPTRIYGYTF. For the CDR3, the DNA is TGTGCCAGCAGTTCAGACCCGACGAGGATCTATGGCTACACCTTC. The chain employs TRBV6-6 and TRBJ1-2; D remains unclear. Germline V CDR1 and CDR2: MNHNY, SVGAGI (reference sequence). This CDR3 spans 15 amino acids. The V end lost 4 bases, the J end lost 4 bases, and 16 bases lay between the germline ends.

The chain uses TRBV5-6 and TRBJ2-3; 9 bases fit TRBD1. Losses at the gene ends were 0 bases for V and 2 bases for J; bases not matched to a gene: 4. This CDR3 spans 16 amino acids. The germline V gene has CDR1 SGHDT and CDR2 YYEEEE. In nucleotides, the CDR3 is TGTGCCAGCAGCTTGGGGTACAGGGGGCACACAGATACGCAGTATTTT. Translating gives CASSLGYRGHTDTQYF. The variable domain in full, with the rest retrieved from reference TRBV5-6 and TRBJ2-3, is DAGVTQSPTHLIKTRGQQVTLRCSPKSGHDTVSWYQQALGQGPQFIFQYYEEEERQRGNFPDRFSGHQFPNYSSELNVNALLLGDSALYLCASSLGYRGHTDTQYFGPGTRLTVL.

This chain uses TRBV6-5 with TRBJ2-7; D is uncertain. With 5 bases removed from V and 4 bases from J, the gap between germline ends came to 12 bases. The germline V gene encodes CDR1 MNHEY and CDR2 SVGAGI. The CDR3 loop spans 13 amino acids. CDR3 in DNA: TGTGCCAGCAGTCCCCCCCCAGGTTACGAGCAGTACTTC. It yields the protein CASSPPPGYEQYF.

The rearrangement joins TRBV28 to TRBJ1-1, with D perhaps TRBD1 (6 bases). The V end was cut by 10 bases, the J end by 1 base, with 10 bases between. CDR1 is MDHEN, CDR2 SYDVKM, per germline. The CDR3 is made up of 12 amino acids. The CDR3 bases are TGTGCCATCCCGGACAGGAACACTGAAGCTTTCTTT. It codes for CAIPDRNTEAFF.